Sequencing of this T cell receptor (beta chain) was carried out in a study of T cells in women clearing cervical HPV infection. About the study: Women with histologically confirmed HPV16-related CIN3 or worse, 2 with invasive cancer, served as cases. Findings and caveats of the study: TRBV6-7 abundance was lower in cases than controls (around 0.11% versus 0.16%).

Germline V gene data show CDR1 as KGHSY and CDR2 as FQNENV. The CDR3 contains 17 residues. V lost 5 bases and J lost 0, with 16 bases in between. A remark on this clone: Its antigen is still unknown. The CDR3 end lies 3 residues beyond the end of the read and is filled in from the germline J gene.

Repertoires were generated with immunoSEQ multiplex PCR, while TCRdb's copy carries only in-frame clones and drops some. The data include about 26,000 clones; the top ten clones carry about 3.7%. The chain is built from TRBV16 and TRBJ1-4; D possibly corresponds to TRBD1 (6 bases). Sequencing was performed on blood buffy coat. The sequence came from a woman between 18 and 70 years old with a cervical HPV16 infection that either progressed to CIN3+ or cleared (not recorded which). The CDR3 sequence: CASSSGQHISTNEKLFF. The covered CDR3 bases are TGTGCCAGCAGCTCCGGACAGCACATCTCAACTAATGAAAAA.